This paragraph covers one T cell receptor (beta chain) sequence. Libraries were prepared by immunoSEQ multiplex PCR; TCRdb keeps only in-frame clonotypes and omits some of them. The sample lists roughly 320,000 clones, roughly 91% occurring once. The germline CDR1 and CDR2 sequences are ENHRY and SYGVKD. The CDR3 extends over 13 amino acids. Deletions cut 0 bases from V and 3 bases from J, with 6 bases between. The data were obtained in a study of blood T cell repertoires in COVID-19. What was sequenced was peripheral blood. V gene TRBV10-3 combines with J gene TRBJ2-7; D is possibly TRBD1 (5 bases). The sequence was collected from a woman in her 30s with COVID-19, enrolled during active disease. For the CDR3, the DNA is TGTGCCATCAGTGAGTCGACAGACTACGAGCAGTACTTC. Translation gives CAISESTDYEQYF.